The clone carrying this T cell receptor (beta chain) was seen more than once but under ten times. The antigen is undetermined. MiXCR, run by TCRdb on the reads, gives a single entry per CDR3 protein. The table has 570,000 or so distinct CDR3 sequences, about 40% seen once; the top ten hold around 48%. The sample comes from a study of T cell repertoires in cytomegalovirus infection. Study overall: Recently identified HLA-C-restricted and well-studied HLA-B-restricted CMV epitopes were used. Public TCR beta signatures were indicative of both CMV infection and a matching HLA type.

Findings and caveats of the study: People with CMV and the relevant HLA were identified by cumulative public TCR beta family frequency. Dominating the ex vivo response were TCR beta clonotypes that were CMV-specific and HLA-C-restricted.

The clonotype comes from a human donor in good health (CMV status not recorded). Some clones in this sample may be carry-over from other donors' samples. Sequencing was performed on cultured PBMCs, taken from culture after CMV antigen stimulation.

The CDR3 loop reads CASSLAQGDNGYTF. The CDR3, as DNA: TGTGCCAGCAGCTTAGCTCAGGGGGATAATGGCTACACCTTC. The V gene is TRBV7-7, the J gene TRBJ1-2; TRBD1 matches at 7 bases. CDR1 and CDR2 (germline): SSHAT, FNYEAQ (reference sequence). V gave up 0 bases and J gave up 6 bases; unmatched junction bases: 4. The CDR3 totals 14 residues.